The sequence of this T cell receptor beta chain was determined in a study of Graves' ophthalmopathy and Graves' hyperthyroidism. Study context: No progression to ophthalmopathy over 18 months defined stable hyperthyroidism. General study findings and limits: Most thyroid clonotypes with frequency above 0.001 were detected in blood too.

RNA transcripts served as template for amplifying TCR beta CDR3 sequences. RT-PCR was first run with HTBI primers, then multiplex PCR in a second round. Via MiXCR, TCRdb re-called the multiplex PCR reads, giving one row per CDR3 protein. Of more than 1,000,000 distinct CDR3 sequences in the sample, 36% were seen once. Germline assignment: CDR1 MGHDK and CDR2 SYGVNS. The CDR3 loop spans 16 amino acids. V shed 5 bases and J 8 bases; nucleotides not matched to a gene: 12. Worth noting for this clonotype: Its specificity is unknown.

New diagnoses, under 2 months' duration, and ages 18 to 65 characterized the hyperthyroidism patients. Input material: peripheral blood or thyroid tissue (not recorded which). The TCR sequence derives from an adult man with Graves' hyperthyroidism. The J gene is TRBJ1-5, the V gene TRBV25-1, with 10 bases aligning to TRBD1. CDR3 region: CASSSQGTGVLEPQHF. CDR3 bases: TGTGCCAGCAGTTCCCAAGGGACAGGGGTCCTTGAGCCCCAGCATTTT.